The 2 T cell receptor beta chains presented below share a single source sample, sequenced in a study of shared clonotypes between healthy human individuals. Clones were read by immunoSEQ multiplex PCR, and TCRdb kept only the in-frame ones, dropping some. The profile shows around 2.1 million clones, 90% to 97% of them singletons. Source material: naive CD4+ T cells sorted from blood. Subset denoted: CD45RA+ positively selected. Receptor source: a young man in good health.

The chain couples TRBV5-4 to TRBJ2-7, with no clear D. CDR1 and CDR2 (germline): SGHNT, YYREEE (reference sequence). The CDR3 length is 13 residues. The V end lost 0 bases, the J end lost 3 bases, and 7 bases lay between the germline ends. Written as DNA, the CDR3 is TGTGCCAGCAGCTTGGGGATCCACTACGAGCAGTACTTC. Amino acids: CASSLGIHYEQYF.

The table lists this clone with a count of one. V and J are TRBV5-4 and TRBJ2-1, with unresolved D. The germline V and J ends were trimmed by 0 bases and 12 bases, with 13 bases remaining between them. The CDR3 has 13 amino acids. CDR1 and CDR2 from the germline V gene are SGHNT and YYREEE (reference sequence). In DNA form, the CDR3 reads TGTGCCAGCAGCTTGGACTCGGCCTTCGTGCAGTTCTTC. It translates to CASSLDSAFVQFF.